The clone carrying this TCR beta chain was detected ten times or more. These data come from a study of T-cell reconstitution after alpha-beta-depleted transplantation in children. The TCRbeta library was prepared with unique molecular identifiers. Using its own MiXCR run on the PCR reads, TCRdb lists one record per CDR3 protein. The data hold roughly 500,000 distinct CDR3 sequences, with about 17% observed a single time. The CDR3 is 12 residues long. Trimming shortened V by 6 bases and J by 8 bases, and 16 bases separated the two germline ends. Germline CDR1 and CDR2: DFQATT and SNEGSKA (reference sequence).

The receptor's source is a human donor who donated a stem cell graft to a child with acute lymphoblastic leukemia. This chain uses TRBV20-1 with TRBJ1-2, with D tentatively TRBD1 (5 bases). The material was PBMCs from the stem cell graft donor, obtained from the stem cell graft. The CDR3 DNA is TGCAGTGCCCACGGGGCTTCGCGAGGCTACACCTTC. It is translated as CSAHGASRGYTF.